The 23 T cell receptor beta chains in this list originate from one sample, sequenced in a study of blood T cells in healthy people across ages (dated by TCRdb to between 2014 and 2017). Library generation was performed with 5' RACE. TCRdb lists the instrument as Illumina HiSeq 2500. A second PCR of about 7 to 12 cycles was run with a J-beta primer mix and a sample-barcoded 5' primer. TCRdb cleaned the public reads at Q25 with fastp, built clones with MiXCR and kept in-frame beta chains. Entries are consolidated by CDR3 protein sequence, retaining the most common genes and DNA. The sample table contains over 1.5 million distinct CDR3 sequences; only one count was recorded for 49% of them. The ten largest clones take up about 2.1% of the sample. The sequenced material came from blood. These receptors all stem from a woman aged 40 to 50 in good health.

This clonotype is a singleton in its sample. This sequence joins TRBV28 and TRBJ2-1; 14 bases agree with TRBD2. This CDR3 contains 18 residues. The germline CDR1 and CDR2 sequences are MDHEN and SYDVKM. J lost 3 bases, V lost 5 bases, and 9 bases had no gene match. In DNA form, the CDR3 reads TGTGCCAGCAGTACCGGGACTAGCGGGGGACGAAACTACAATGAGCAGTTCTTC. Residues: CASSTGTSGGRNYNEQFF.

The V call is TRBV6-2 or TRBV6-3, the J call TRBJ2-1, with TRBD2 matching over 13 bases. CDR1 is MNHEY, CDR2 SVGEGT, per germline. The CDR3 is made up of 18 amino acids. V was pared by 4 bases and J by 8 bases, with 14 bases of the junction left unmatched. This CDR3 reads CASSFPSARTSGGDEQFF. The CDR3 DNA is TGTGCCAGCAGTTTCCCCAGCGCGAGGACTAGCGGGGGAGATGAGCAGTTCTTC.

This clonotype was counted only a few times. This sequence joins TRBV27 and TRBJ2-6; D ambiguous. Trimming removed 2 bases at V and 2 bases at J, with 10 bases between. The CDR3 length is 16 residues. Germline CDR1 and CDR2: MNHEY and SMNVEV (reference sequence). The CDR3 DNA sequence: TGTGCCAGCAGTTTAGGGTTTAGGCCTGGGGCCAACGTCCTGACTTTC. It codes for CASSLGFRPGANVLTF.

CDR3: CASNQGLAGGPETQYF. DNA for the CDR3: TGTGCCAGCAACCAGGGACTAGCGGGGGGGCCGGAGACCCAGTACTTC. V gene TRBV6-6 combines with J gene TRBJ2-7; 16 nucleotides line up with TRBD2. The J call is uncertain, as TRBJ2-5 better fits the DNA end. The CDR3 loop spans 16 amino acids. CDR1 and CDR2 (germline): MNHNY, SVGAGI (reference sequence).

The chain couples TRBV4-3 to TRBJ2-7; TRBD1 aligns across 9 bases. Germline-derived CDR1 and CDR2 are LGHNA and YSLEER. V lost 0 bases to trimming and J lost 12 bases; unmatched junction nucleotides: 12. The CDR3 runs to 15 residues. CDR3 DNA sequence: TGCGCCAGCAGCCAAGATGCGGGACAGGGCCAGACGAGGTACTTC. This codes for CASSQDAGQGQTRYF.

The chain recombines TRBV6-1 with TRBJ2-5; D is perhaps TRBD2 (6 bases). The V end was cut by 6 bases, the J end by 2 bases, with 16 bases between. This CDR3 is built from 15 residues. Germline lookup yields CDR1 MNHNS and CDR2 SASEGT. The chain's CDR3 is CASRGGGGLQETQYF. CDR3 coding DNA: TGTGCCAGCAGGGGGGGAGGAGGGTTACAAGAGACCCAGTACTTC.

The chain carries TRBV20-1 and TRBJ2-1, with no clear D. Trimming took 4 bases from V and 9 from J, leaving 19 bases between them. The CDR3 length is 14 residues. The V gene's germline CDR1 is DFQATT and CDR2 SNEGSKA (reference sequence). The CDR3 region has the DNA TGCAGTGCTACAGACTTTATAACCCATCGTGAGCAGTTCTTC. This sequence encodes CSATDFITHREQFF.

DNA of the CDR3: TGTGCCAGCAGCTCCTATGGTGCAGGGGCAGGCTACGAGCAGTACTTC. Translating it yields CASSSYGAGAGYEQYF. The chain uses TRBV7-2 and TRBJ2-7; D is possibly TRBD1 (6 bases). In germline, CDR1 is SGHTA, CDR2 FQGNSA. V shed 4 bases and J shed 3 bases, with 19 bases lying between them. This CDR3 comprises 16 residues.

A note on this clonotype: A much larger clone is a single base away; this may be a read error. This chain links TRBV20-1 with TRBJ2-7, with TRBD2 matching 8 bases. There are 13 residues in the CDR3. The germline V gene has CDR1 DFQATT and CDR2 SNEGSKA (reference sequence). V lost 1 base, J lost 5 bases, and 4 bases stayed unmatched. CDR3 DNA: TGCAGTGCTAGAGCGGGAGGGTTGGACGAGCAGTACTTC. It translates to CSARAGGLDEQYF.

The CDR3 spells CASSRTGSIYNEQFF. The CDR3 nucleotides read TGTGCCAGCAGTCGGACAGGGAGTATCTACAATGAGCAGTTCTTC. This sequence joins TRBV6-2 or TRBV6-3 and TRBJ2-1; 8 bases fit TRBD1. The CDR3 covers 15 residues. CDR1 and CDR2 (germline): MNHEY, SVGEGT. V gave up 5 bases and J gave up 3 bases; unmatched junction bases: 6.

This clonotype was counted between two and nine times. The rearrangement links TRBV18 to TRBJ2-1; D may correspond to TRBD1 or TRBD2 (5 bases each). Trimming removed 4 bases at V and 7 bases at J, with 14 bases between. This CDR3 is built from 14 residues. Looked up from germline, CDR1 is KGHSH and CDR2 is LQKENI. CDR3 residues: CASSRTRQKNEQFF. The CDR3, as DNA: TGTGCCAGCTCACGCACTAGACAGAAGAATGAGCAGTTCTTC.

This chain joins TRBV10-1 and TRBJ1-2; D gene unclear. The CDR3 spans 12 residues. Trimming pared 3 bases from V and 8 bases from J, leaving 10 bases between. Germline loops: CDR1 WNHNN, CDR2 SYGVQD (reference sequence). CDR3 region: CASSDRHSGYTF. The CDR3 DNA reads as TGCGCCAGCAGTGACCGCCATTCCGGCTACACCTTC.

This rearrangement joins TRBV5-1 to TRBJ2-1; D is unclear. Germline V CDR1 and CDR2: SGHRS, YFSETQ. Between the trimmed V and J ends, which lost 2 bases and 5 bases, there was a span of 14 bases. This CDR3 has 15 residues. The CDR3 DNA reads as TGCGCCAGCAGCTTTCCAGGCACCTCGAACAATGAGCAGTTCTTC. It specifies CASSFPGTSNNEQFF.

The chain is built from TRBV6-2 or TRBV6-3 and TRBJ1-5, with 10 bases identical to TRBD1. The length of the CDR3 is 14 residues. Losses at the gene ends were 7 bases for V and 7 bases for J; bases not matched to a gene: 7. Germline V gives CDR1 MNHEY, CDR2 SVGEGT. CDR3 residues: CASKGTGDTQPQHF. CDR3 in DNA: TGTGCCAGCAAAGGGACAGGGGATACGCAGCCCCAGCATTTT.

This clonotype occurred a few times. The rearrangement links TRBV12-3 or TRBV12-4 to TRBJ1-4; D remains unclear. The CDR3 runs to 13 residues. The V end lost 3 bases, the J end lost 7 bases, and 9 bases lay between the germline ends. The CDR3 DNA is TGTGCCAGCAGTTTCTTAAAGGGTGAAAAACTGTTTTTT. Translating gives CASSFLKGEKLFF.

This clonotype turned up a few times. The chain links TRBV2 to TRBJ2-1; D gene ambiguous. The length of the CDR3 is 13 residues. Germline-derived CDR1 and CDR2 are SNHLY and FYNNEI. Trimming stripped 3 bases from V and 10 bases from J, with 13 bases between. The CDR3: CASSDVGRWEQFF. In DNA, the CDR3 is TGTGCCAGCAGTGATGTTGGAAGGTGGGAGCAGTTCTTC.

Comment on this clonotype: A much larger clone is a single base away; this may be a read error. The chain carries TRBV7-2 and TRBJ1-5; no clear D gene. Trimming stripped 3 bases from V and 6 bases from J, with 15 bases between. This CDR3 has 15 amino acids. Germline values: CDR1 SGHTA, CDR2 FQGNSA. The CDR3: CASSLSQVGGQPQHF. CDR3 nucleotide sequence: TGTGCCAGCAGCTTGTCCCAGGTTGGCGGTCAGCCCCAGCATTTT.

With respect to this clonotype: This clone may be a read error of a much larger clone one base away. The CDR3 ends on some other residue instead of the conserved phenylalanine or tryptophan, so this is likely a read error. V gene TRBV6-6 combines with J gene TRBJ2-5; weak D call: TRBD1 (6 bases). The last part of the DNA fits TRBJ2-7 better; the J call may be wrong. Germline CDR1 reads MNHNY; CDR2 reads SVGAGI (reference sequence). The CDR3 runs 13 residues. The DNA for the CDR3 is TGTGCCAGCAGTTACTCGGACAGCTACGAGCAGTACTAC. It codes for CASSYSDSYEQYY.

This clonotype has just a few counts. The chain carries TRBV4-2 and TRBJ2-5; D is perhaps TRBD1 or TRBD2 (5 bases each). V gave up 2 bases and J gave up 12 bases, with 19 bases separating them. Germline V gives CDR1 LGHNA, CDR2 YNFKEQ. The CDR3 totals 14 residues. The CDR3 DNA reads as TGTGCCAGCAGCCAAAATGTGGCCCAGGGAGAGAAGTACTTC. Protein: CASSQNVAQGEKYF.

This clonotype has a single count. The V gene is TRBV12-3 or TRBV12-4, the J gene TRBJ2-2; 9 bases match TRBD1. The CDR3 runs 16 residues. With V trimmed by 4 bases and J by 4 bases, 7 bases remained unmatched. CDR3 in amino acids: CASSSPGTGRTGELFF. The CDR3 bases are TGTGCCAGCAGTTCCCCCGGGACAGGGCGCACCGGGGAGCTGTTTTTT.

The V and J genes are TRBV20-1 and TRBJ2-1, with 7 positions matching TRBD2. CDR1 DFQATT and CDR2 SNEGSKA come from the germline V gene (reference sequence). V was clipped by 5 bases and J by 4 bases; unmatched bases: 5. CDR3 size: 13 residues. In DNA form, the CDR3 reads TGCAGTGCTGCTCCGGGGGGTTACAATGAGCAGTTCTTC. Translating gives CSAAPGGYNEQFF.

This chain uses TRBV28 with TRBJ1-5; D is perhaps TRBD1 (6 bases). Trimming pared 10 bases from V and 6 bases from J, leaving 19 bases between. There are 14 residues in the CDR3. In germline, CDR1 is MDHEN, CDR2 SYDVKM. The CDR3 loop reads CATLTGIQSQPQHF. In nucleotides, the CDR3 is TGTGCCACCCTAACAGGGATACAAAGTCAGCCCCAGCATTTT.

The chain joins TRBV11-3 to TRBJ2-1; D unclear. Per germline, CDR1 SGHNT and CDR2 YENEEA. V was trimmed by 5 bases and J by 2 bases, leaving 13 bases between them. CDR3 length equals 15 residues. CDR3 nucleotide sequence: TGTGCCAGCAGCCCTGGGCCCCCTCCCTACAATGAGCAGTTCTTC. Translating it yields CASSPGPPPYNEQFF.